This T cell receptor (beta chain) was sequenced for a study of spatial heterogeneity in lung cancer. Study overall: More beta-chain than alpha-chain sequences were consistently detected.

Using its own MiXCR run on the 5' RACE reads, TCRdb lists one record per CDR3 protein. This sample has about 39,000 distinct CDR3 sequences; less than 6% occur once, and the top ten carry roughly 11%. In its sample, this clonotype was seen many times. Time point reported: sample taken at primary tumor resection. The sequenced material consisted of unsorted whole RNA from tumor, nontumor lung or frozen PBMC. This sequence originates from a male donor with early-stage non-small cell lung cancer. Sequencing used PBMCs, obtained at surgery.

The CDR3 is CASPPVAGGLNEQFF. The CDR3 DNA reads TGTGCCAGCCCTCCCGTAGCGGGGGGCCTAAATGAGCAGTTCTTC. This sequence joins TRBV6-1 and TRBJ2-1, with 10 bases fitting TRBD2. Germline values: CDR1 MNHNS, CDR2 SASEGT. This CDR3 contains 15 residues. With 8 bases clipped from V and 7 bases from J, the junction kept 11 bases outside the gene matches.